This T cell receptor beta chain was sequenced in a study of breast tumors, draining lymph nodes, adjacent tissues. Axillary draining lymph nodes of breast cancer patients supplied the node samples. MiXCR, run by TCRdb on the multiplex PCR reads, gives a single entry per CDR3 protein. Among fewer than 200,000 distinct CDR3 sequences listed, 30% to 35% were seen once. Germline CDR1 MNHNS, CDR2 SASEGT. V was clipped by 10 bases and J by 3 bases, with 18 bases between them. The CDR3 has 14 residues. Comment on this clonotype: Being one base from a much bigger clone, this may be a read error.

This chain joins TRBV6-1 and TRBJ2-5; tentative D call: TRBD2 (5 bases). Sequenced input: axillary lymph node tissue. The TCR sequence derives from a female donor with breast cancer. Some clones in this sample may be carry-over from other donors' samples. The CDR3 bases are TGTGCCACGTGGTACGGGGTAAGAGAAGAGACCCAGTACTTC. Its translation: CATWYGVREETQYF.